The entry below gives a single T cell receptor (beta chain) sequence along with its context. Its antigen is not yet known. No per-base quality is available; no much larger clone lies one base away. The data stem from a study of T cell responses to AZD1222 COVID-19 vaccine (dated by TCRdb to the early 2020s). For context, the study as a whole: A total of 230 to 250 trial participants underwent TCR sequencing, of whom about 200 had received two doses of AZD1222 and 26 had received two doses of the MenACWY control vaccine. Trial participants were enrolled by age into 18-55, 56-69 and 70-plus year subgroups, with roughly 160, 29 and 62 TCR-sequenced participants respectively.

The CDR3 regions of human TCRbeta chains were subjected to immunosequencing. As for how the authors treated the data: Repertoire TCRs were checked for matches against a reference library of SARS-CoV-2-specific TCRs that had been generated using the MIRA antigen-specificity platform. Breadth meant the fraction of unique TCRs that were SARS-CoV-2-associated, whereas depth meant the fraction of total T cells that were SARS-CoV-2-associated. Using the MIRA data, every spike-specific TCR was mapped to the spike region that the TCR reacted to and assigned to either a CD4 or a CD8 class. Log10-transformed breadth and depth values were compared by one-way ANOVA with Sidak's multiple comparisons tests. TCRdb limited this immuneACCESS table to in-frame rearrangements with V and J called. A share of clones is missing; checked studies link under half to unresolved V genes, and the rest is unexplained. That table furnishes V, J and clone size, whereas the DNA furnished D and trimming. This sample is represented by about 85,000 clones; just over 85% of them were singletons. The ten top clones hold about a tenth of the sample.

CDR1 and CDR2 (GTSNPN, SVGIG) derive from the germline V gene (reference sequence). The CDR3 spans 14 residues, from the cysteine through the phenylalanine. Kept here is only the CDR3 DNA, which spans 42 bases and is read in frame from base 1. V sheds 1 base and J sheds 9 bases, leaving 16 bases between their ends. In the paper's terms, the time point label means: baseline before first vaccination. According to the study, the label for this sample's treatment or condition signals: meningococcal conjugate vaccine given as trial control. Vaccinee samples were obtained from the UK trials COV001 and COV002, which included a single-blind randomized controlled phase 2/3 trial of AZD1222 (ChAdOx1 nCoV-19) in healthy adults. For TCRbeta chain sequencing, PBMC samples were collected from trial participants at day 0 and at day 28 after the second dose. Points the paper makes about the study in general: Most participants were white British and females outnumbered males, and the authors suggested that clonal diversity may have been underestimated. Conclusions about previously exposed vaccinees were limited because only six AZD1222 recipients were SARS-CoV-2 seropositive at baseline. Because no day 14 peak-response samples were available, the repertoires could be characterized only after the peak T cell response. Reportedly, close to half of the unique spike-specific TCRs recognized epitopes lying outside the regions that are mutated in the B.1.351 and B.1.1.7 variants. In the small 56-69-year group, the increase in depth fell short of significance, most likely because of low power. CD4 TCRs associated with the vaccine covered the entire spike protein, and the dominant responses were in regions 160-218 and 743-854. A significant rise in spike-specific TCR breadth and depth was observed after two AZD1222 doses relative to day 0 and relative to MenACWY recipients.

This TCR came from an adult in good health. This sample comprised peripheral blood, obtained on day 0 of MenACWY control vaccination. The sequence is built from TRBV30 and TRBJ2-4; no D gene can be assigned with confidence. The DNA is as follows: TGTGCCTGGAGTGAAGGCTCGAGTAAGTCCATTCAGTACTTC. The translation is CAWSEGSSKSIQYF.